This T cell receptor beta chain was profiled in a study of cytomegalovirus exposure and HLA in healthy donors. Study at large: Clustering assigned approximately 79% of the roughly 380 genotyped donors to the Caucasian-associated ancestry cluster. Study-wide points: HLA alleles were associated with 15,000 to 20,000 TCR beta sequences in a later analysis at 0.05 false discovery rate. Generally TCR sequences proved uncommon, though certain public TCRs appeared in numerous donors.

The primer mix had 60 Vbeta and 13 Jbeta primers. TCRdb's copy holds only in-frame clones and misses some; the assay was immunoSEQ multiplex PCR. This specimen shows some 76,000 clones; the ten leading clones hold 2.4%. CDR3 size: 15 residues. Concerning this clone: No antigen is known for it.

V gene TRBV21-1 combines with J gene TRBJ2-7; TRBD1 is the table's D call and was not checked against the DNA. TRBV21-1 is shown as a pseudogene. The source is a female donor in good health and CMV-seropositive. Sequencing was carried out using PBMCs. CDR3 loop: CASSPLAVRGREQYF. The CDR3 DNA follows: TGTGCCAGCAGCCCCCTGGCGGTCAGGGGTCGCGAGCAGTACTTC.